A few counts support the clone carrying this T cell receptor beta chain. The sample comes from a study of identical twins' blood T cells. Trimming removed 5 bases at V and 4 bases at J, with 20 bases between. This CDR3 comprises 16 residues. TCR cDNA libraries were made from RNA using a previously described, modified protocol. TCRdb passed the 5' RACE reads through MiXCR, listing each CDR3 protein once. The table records a few hundred thousand distinct CDR3 sequences, roughly 30% of them present only once. Sequenced material: PBMCs. The chain uses TRBV12-3 or TRBV12-4 and TRBJ1-2; no reliable D call. The sequence derives from a woman between 18 and 49 years old in good health. The CDR3 loop reads CASSGSVRHRTYGYTF. CDR3 nucleotide sequence: TGTGCCAGCAGTGGTTCAGTAAGACATAGGACCTATGGCTACACCTTC.